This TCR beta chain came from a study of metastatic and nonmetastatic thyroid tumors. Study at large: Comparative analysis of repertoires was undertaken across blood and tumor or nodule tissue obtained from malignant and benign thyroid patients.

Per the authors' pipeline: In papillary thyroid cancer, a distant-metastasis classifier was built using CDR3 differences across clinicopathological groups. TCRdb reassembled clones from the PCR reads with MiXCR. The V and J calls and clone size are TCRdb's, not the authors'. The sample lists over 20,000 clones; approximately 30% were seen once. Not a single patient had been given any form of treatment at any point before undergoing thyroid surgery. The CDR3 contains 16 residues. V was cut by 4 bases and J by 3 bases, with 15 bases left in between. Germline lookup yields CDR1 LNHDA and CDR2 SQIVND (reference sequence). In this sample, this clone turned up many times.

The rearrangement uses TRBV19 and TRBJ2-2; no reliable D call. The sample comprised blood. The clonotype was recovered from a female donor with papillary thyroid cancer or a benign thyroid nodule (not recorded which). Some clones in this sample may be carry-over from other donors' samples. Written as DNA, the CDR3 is TGTGCCAGTAGTACCTACAGAGTTTTACACACCGGGGAGCTGTTTTTT. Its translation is CASSTYRVLHTGELFF.